A single sample gave rise to the 30 T cell receptor beta chains below, sequenced in a study of T cells in Graves' hyperthyroidism and ophthalmopathy. RNA transcripts served as the template for amplifying TCR beta CDR3 regions. The TCR CDR3 first-round RT-PCR relied on the HTBI primer set. TCRdb processed the multiplex PCR reads anew with MiXCR; each CDR3 protein has one entry. The table lists 350,000 to 400,000 distinct CDR3 sequences, roughly 20% of them singletons. The sequencing input was blood. The receptors come from a man aged 18 to 29 with Graves' ophthalmopathy.

Concerning this clonotype: This sequence may be a read error, since a much larger clone differs from it by one base. This chain connects TRBV20-1 to TRBJ1-2; no clear D gene. CDR3 length equals 12 residues. The ends were cut back, 5 bases at V and 8 bases at J, with 15 bases in the middle. Germline-derived CDR1 and CDR2 are DFQATT and SNEGSKA (reference sequence). CDR3 coding DNA: TGCAGTGCTGGGCCCTTATCCGGAGGCTACACCTTC. Its protein is CSAGPLSGGYTF.

The sample holds many counts of this clonotype. This chain uses TRBV12-3 or TRBV12-4 with TRBJ2-5; tentative D call: TRBD2 (5 bases). The ends were cut back, 5 bases at V and 2 bases at J, with 12 bases in the middle. This CDR3 has 14 amino acids. The CDR3 DNA follows: TGTGCCAGCAGTCCGAGACTATCTCAAGAGACCCAGTACTTC. This encodes CASSPRLSQETQYF.

This clonotype came up many times. The chain links TRBV3-1 to TRBJ2-7; weak D call: TRBD2 (6 bases). The CDR3 runs to 14 residues. V was trimmed by 3 bases and J by 3 bases, leaving 12 bases between them. CDR1 LGHDT and CDR2 YNNKEL come from the germline V gene (reference sequence). The CDR3 DNA follows: TGTGCCAGCAGCCATTATGGAGGGGTCTACGAGCAGTACTTC. It is translated as CASSHYGGVYEQYF.

This chain joins TRBV29-1 and TRBJ2-5; D is perhaps TRBD1 (5 bases). Per germline, CDR1 SQVTM and CDR2 ANQGSEA. This CDR3 has 12 residues. V was trimmed by 5 bases and J by 2 bases, leaving 9 bases between them. CDR3 sequence: CSVQTAQETQYF. CDR3 nucleotides: TGCAGCGTTCAGACAGCTCAAGAGACCCAGTACTTC.

The sample holds many counts of this clonotype. The chain employs TRBV20-1 and TRBJ2-5, with 9 bases identical to TRBD2. The V segment lost 6 bases and the J segment 3 bases; nucleotides outside the gene matches: 8. There are 14 residues in the CDR3. Germline assignment: CDR1 DFQATT and CDR2 SNEGSKA (reference sequence). The CDR3 coding sequence is TGCAGTGCGACGGCTAGCGGGGAAGAAGAGACCCAGTACTTC. It is translated as CSATASGEEETQYF.

This clonotype was picked up many times. The rearrangement uses TRBV6-1 and TRBJ1-1, with D uncertain. The V and J ends lost 6 bases and 8 bases respectively, with 13 bases between them. This CDR3 contains 12 residues. CDR1 MNHNS and CDR2 SASEGT come from the germline V gene. The CDR3 nucleotides are TGTGCCAGCAGGGACCAGTCTACAGAAGCTTTCTTT. Translation: CASRDQSTEAFF.

There are many counts of this clonotype. DNA for the CDR3: TGTGCCAGCAGTTTGGATCTCACCGGGCCTAACACTGAAGCTTTCTTT. Amino acid sequence: CASSLDLTGPNTEAFF. The V gene is TRBV28, the J gene TRBJ1-1; no firm D call. Germline CDR1 and CDR2: MDHEN and SYDVKM. The CDR3 spans 16 residues. Trimming removed 3 bases from V and 2 bases from J, with 16 bases in between.

This clonotype was observed many times. The gene calls are TRBV5-1 and TRBJ2-7, with D possibly being TRBD1 (6 bases). CDR1 and CDR2 (germline): SGHRS, YFSETQ. The CDR3 contains 17 residues. The V end lost 0 bases, the J end lost 1 base, and 17 bases lay between the germline ends. Here the CDR3 reads CASSLGTGQTISYEQYF. DNA for the CDR3: TGCGCCAGCAGCTTGGGGACTGGACAGACAATTTCCTACGAGCAGTACTTC.

This clonotype was counted many times. The chain joins TRBV2 to TRBJ2-3, with D perhaps matching TRBD2 (5 bases). The CDR3 spans 16 residues. The germline V gene has CDR1 SNHLY and CDR2 FYNNEI. Trimming pared 2 bases from V and 0 bases from J, leaving 12 bases between. The CDR3 loop reads CASSEFSASSTDTQYF. CDR3 nucleotide sequence: TGTGCCAGCAGTGAATTTAGCGCATCCAGCACAGATACGCAGTATTTT.

The chain uses TRBV12-3 or TRBV12-4 and TRBJ1-1; tentatively, D is TRBD1 (6 bases). This CDR3 is built from 14 residues. The V end was cut by 5 bases, the J end by 5 bases, with 15 bases between. The CDR3: CASSPIRRGTEAFF. In DNA, the CDR3 is TGTGCCAGCAGTCCCATAAGAAGGGGGACTGAAGCTTTCTTT.

This clonotype showed up many times. This chain connects TRBV18 to TRBJ2-2, with a possible D match to TRBD1 (6 bases). Trimming took 2 bases from V and 7 from J, leaving 11 bases between them. Looked up from germline, CDR1 is KGHSH and CDR2 is LQKENI. There are 14 residues in the CDR3. CDR3 loop: CASSPAGASGELFF. The DNA of the CDR3 is TGTGCCAGCTCACCAGCAGGGGCGAGCGGGGAGCTGTTTTTT.

The chain carries TRBV28 and TRBJ2-3, with TRBD2 as a possible D gene (7 bases). The CDR3 has 16 amino acids. The ends were cut back, 3 bases at V and 4 bases at J, with 17 bases in the middle. CDR1 and CDR2 from the germline V gene are MDHEN and SYDVKM. The CDR3 sequence is CASSFYRVSGADTQYF. CDR3 in DNA: TGTGCCAGCAGTTTTTACAGGGTCAGCGGGGCAGATACGCAGTATTTT.

A few counts support this clonotype. V usage is TRBV6-5 and J usage is TRBJ2-1; 7 nucleotides match TRBD1. Germline-derived CDR1 and CDR2 are MNHEY and SVGAGI. The length of the CDR3 is 16 residues. Losses at the gene ends were 2 bases for V and 6 bases for J; bases not matched to a gene: 10. The CDR3, as DNA: TGTGCCAGCAGTTACGGACTGACAGGGCCCGGCAATGAGCAGTTCTTC. As protein: CASSYGLTGPGNEQFF.

The V call is TRBV15, the J call TRBJ1-6, with 10 bases identical to TRBD1. Unmatched junction bases numbered 11, after V lost 5 bases and J lost 13 bases. CDR1 and CDR2 from the germline V gene are LNHNV and YYDKDF (reference sequence). This CDR3 comprises 15 residues. The CDR3 sequence: CATSARDRGRSPLHF. CDR3 DNA: TGTGCCACCAGCGCCCGGGACAGGGGCCGCTCCCCCCTCCACTTT.

This clonotype was counted ten times or more. The chain is built from TRBV6-1 and TRBJ2-7; D unresolved. V shed 2 bases and J shed 3 bases, with 8 bases lying between them. Germline V gene sequence: CDR1 MNHNS, CDR2 SASEGT. The CDR3 is 13 residues long. CDR3 protein: CASSELPDYEQYF. CDR3 coding DNA: TGTGCCAGCAGTGAATTGCCAGACTACGAGCAGTACTTC.

This clonotype was seen repeatedly, ten times or more. V is TRBV27 and J is TRBJ2-7, with 7 positions matching TRBD2. J gave up 2 bases and V 8 bases, and 9 bases lay outside the gene matches. This CDR3 region has 14 residues. Germline CDR1 and CDR2: MNHEY and SMNVEV (reference sequence). The CDR3: CASWGGAGAYEQYF. The CDR3 DNA is TGTGCCAGCTGGGGGGGTGCGGGGGCCTACGAGCAGTACTTC.

This clonotype was observed many times. The chain recombines TRBV7-9 with TRBJ2-3; D is uncertain. The ends were cut back, 5 bases at V and 2 bases at J, with 5 bases in the middle. Germline CDR1 SEHNR, CDR2 FQNEAQ (reference sequence). The CDR3 has 12 amino acids. CDR3 DNA sequence: TGTGCCAGCAGCCCTCACACAGATACGCAGTATTTT. Its translation is CASSPHTDTQYF.

This clonotype has only a few counts. This chain uses TRBV29-1 with TRBJ2-7, with a weak D call TRBD2 (6 bases). Germline lookup yields CDR1 SQVTM and CDR2 ANQGSEA. The V end was cut by 7 bases, the J end by 7 bases, with 32 bases between. The length of the CDR3 is 17 residues. The CDR3 sequence is CSASPGSRPSSWGEQYF. Written as DNA, the CDR3 is TGCAGCGCCTCCCCCGGGAGTCGACCATCCTCGTGGGGGGAGCAGTACTTC.

This chain joins TRBV6-1 and TRBJ2-2; D not certain. The CDR3 totals 15 residues. V was pared by 5 bases and J by 3 bases, with 13 bases between. Germline values: CDR1 MNHNS, CDR2 SASEGT. CDR3 protein: CASSFRAYYTGELFF. The CDR3 coding sequence is TGTGCCAGCAGTTTTCGGGCATACTACACCGGGGAGCTGTTTTTT.

This clonotype was observed at least ten times. The chain recombines TRBV2 with TRBJ2-3, with D perhaps TRBD1 (5 bases). In germline, CDR1 is SNHLY, CDR2 FYNNEI. Between the trimmed V and J ends, which lost 9 bases and 2 bases, there was a span of 9 bases. CDR3 length: 12 residues. For the CDR3, the DNA is TGTGCCAGTTACGGACACACAGATACGCAGTATTTT. The encoded protein is CASYGHTDTQYF. Combining the CDR3 with reference TRBV2 and TRBJ2-3 gives the whole variable domain EPEVTQTPSHQVTQMGQEVILRCVPISNHLYFYWYRQILGQKVEFLVSFYNNEISEKSEIFDDQFSVERPDGSNFTLKIRSTKLEDSAMYFCASYGHTDTQYFGPGTRLTVL.

The CDR3 loop is CASSTTRAGELFF. In nucleotides, the CDR3 is TGTGCCAGTAGTACTACCAGGGCCGGGGAGCTGTTTTTT. The chain combines TRBV19 with TRBJ2-2, with D possibly being TRBD1 (5 bases). The V end was cut by 4 bases, the J end by 6 bases, with 9 bases between. The CDR3 loop spans 13 amino acids. The germline CDR1 and CDR2 sequences are LNHDA and SQIVND (reference sequence).

This clonotype was counted ten times or more. The V gene is TRBV6-1, the J gene TRBJ1-1; weak D call: TRBD1 (5 bases). The CDR3 is made up of 11 amino acids. V gave up 6 bases and J gave up 7 bases, with 9 bases separating them. Germline CDR1 and CDR2: MNHNS and SASEGT. Here the CDR3 DNA reads TGTGCCAGCAGGCTACAGGATGAAGCTTTCTTT. This codes for CASRLQDEAFF.

The table lists this clonotype with many counts. The chain uses TRBV5-1 and TRBJ2-3, with D possibly matching TRBD2 (7 bases). Deletions cut 3 bases from V and 0 bases from J, with 20 bases between. In germline, CDR1 is SGHRS, CDR2 YFSETQ. This CDR3 is 18 amino acids long. The CDR3 DNA sequence: TGCGCCAGCAGCTCGGGGGGCCCGGGACACCCTAGCACAGATACGCAGTATTTT. Residues: CASSSGGPGHPSTDTQYF.

In its sample, this clonotype was seen many times. The rearrangement uses TRBV5-8 and TRBJ2-7; D is possibly TRBD1 (5 bases). Trimming pared 0 bases from V and 6 bases from J, leaving 13 bases between. CDR1 is SGHTS and CDR2 is YDEGEE in the germline V gene. This CDR3 contains 14 residues. CDR3 amino acids: CASSLARVATEQYF. For the CDR3, the DNA is TGTGCCAGCAGCTTGGCCAGGGTGGCCACCGAGCAGTACTTC.

About this clonotype itself: A clone one base away is much larger, so this may be a read error. The rearrangement joins TRBV18 to TRBJ1-5, with D uncertain. The CDR3 is 13 amino acids. V lost 2 bases to trimming and J lost 5 bases, with 7 bases between them. Germline CDR1 KGHSH, CDR2 LQKENI. The CDR3: CASSPGLDQPQHF. The DNA for the CDR3 is TGTGCCAGCTCACCAGGGTTGGATCAGCCCCAGCATTTT.

The J gene is TRBJ1-6, the V gene TRBV14; 7 positions match TRBD1. J was trimmed by 8 bases and V by 0 bases; bases with no gene match: 10. The germline V gene has CDR1 SGHDN and CDR2 FVKESK. The CDR3 is 17 amino acids. The CDR3 sequence: CASSQDRTGVTDSPLHF. The CDR3 DNA follows: TGTGCCAGCAGCCAAGATCGTACAGGGGTTACGGATTCACCCCTCCACTTT.

J is TRBJ1-6 and V is TRBV19; D is unclear. The CDR3 sequence is 13 residues long. Trimming took 4 bases from V and 10 from J, leaving 11 bases between them. CDR1 and CDR2 from the germline V gene are LNHDA and SQIVND (reference sequence). The CDR3 protein is CASSSTASSPLHF. CDR3 in DNA: TGTGCCAGTAGTAGTACAGCTTCATCACCCCTCCACTTT.

Many counts were recorded for this clonotype. This chain links TRBV11-2 with TRBJ2-4; D call uncertain. Trimming cost V 3 bases and J 5 bases, with 5 bases left between them. CDR3 size: 12 residues. Germline CDR1 is SGHAT and CDR2 is FQNNGV. The CDR3 region has the DNA TGTGCCAGCAGCTTTTCACAAAACATTCAGTACTTC. It yields the protein CASSFSQNIQYF.

The rearrangement uses TRBV6-1 and TRBJ2-3; D is undetermined. V shed 10 bases and J shed 5 bases, with 13 bases lying between them. The germline gives CDR1 MNHNS, CDR2 SASEGT. CDR3 length equals 12 residues. The CDR3 protein is CATKEGGDTQYF. The CDR3 DNA follows: TGTGCCACCAAGGAAGGTGGAGATACGCAGTATTTT.

The sample holds many counts of this clonotype. The chain joins TRBV2 to TRBJ2-7; D perhaps matches TRBD1 (6 bases). Germline assignment: CDR1 SNHLY and CDR2 FYNNEI. V shed 6 bases and J shed 6 bases, with 18 bases lying between them. The CDR3 is 14 amino acids. Here the CDR3 reads CASRVTGPNSEQYF. CDR3 coding DNA: TGTGCCAGCAGGGTGACAGGACCCAACTCCGAGCAGTACTTC.